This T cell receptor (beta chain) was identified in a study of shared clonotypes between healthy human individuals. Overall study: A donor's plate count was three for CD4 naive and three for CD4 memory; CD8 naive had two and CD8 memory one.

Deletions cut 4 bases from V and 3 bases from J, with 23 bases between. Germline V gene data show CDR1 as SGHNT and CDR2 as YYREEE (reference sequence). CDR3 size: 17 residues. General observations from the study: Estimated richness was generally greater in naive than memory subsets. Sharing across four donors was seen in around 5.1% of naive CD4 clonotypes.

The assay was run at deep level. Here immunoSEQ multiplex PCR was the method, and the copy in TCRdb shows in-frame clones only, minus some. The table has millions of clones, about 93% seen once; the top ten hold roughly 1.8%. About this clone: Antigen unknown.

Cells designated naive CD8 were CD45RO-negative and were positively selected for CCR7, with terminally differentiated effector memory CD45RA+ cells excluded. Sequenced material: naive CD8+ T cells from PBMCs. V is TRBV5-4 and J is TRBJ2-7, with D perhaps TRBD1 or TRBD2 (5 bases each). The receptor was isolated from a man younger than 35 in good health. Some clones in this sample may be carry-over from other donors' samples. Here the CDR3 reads CASSPPRVRGIIYEQYF. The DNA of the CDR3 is TGTGCCAGCAGCCCCCCGCGTGTGAGGGGTATAATCTACGAGCAGTACTTC.